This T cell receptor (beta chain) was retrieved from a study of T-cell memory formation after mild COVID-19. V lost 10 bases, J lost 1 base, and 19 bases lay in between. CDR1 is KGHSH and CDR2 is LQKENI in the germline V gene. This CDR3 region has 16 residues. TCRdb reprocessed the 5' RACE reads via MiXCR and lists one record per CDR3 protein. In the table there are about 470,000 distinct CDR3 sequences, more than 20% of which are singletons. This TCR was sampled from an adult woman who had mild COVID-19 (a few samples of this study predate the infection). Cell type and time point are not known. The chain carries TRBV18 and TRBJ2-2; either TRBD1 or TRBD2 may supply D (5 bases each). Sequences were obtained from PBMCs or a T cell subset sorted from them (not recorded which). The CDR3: CATTNTGTLNTGELFF. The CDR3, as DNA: TGTGCCACCACTAACACCGGGACGTTGAACACCGGGGAGCTGTTTTTT.